The present T cell receptor beta chain was sequenced within a study of cytomegalovirus exposure and HLA in healthy donors. The study ran its PCR with 60 Vbeta and 13 Jbeta primers. Clones were sequenced by immunoSEQ multiplex PCR, and TCRdb holds only the in-frame ones, with some missing. The sample lists under 200,000 clones, roughly 83% occurring once. This CDR3 contains 16 residues. V was pared by 2 bases and J by 2 bases, with 4 bases of the junction left unmatched. Germline V CDR1 and CDR2: SGHNT, YYREEE (reference sequence). V is TRBV5-4 and J is TRBJ2-5, with 12 bases matching TRBD2. The sequencing sample was made of PBMCs. The sequence came from a man younger than 40 in good health and CMV-seronegative. CDR3 sequence (DNA): TGTGCCAGCAGCTTAGGGACTAGCGGGCCTCAAGAGACCCAGTACTTC. Translated: CASSLGTSGPQETQYF.